What follows is one T cell receptor (beta chain) and its context. What it binds is not known. These data originate in a study of cytomegalovirus exposure and HLA in healthy donors. Across the whole study: The same platform used for the roughly 610 first-cohort repertoires was also used for the 120 or so validation repertoires, as a later analysis reported.

The assay was immunoSEQ multiplex PCR, and TCRdb's table has in-frame clones only and misses some. The sample has 70,000 or so clones, over 85% seen once; the top ten hold less than 2%. The germline gives CDR1 KGHSH, CDR2 LQKENI. V lost 3 bases and J lost 15; bases outside the gene matches: 14. The CDR3 is made up of 16 amino acids. General observations from the study: Three chains tied to CMV proved CMV antigen-specific in vitro.

The clonotype comes from a man aged 18 to 29 in good health and CMV-seropositive. What was sequenced was PBMCs. The gene calls are TRBV18 and TRBJ2-1, with TRBD2 matching over 13 bases. This chain's CDR3 is CASSPLGTSGIVDPFF. For the CDR3, the DNA is TGTGCCAGCTCACCCCTAGGGACTAGCGGGATCGTCGATCCGTTCTTC.